Here is one T cell receptor beta chain with its context. TCRdb re-called the RT-PCR reads through MiXCR, storing one row per CDR3 protein. The table records around 700,000 distinct CDR3 sequences, around 14% of them present only once. Sample: memory CD4+ T cells from blood. This clonotype originated in a female donor in good health, serving as a healthy control.

The CDR3 DNA follows: TGTGCCTGGGCCTACCTAGCCAAAAACATTCAGTACTTC. It yields the protein CAWAYLAKNIQYF. The V and J genes are TRBV30 and TRBJ2-4; D unresolved. The CDR3 has 13 amino acids. Trimming removed 5 bases at V and 0 bases at J, with 8 bases between. The germline gives CDR1 GTSNPN, CDR2 SVGIG (reference sequence).